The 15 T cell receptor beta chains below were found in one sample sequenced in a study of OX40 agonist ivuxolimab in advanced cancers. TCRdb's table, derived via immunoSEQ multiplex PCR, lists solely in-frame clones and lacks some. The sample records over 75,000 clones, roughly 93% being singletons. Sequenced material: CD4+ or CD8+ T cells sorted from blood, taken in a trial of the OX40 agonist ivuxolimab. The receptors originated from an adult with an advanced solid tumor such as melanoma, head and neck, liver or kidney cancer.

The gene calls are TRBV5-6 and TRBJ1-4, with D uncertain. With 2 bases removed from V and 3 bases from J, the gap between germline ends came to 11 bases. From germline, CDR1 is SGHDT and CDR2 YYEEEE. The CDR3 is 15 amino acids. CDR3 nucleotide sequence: TGTGCCAGCAGCTTCACCGGGATCCCTAATGAAAAACTGTTTTTT. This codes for CASSFTGIPNEKLFF. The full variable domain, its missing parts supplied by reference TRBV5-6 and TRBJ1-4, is DAGVTQSPTHLIKTRGQQVTLRCSPKSGHDTVSWYQQALGQGPQFIFQYYEEEERQRGNFPDRFSGHQFPNYSSELNVNALLLGDSALYLCASSFTGIPNEKLFFGSGTQLSVL.

CDR3: CASSWTSGSYEQYF. The DNA for the CDR3 is TGCGCCAGCAGCTGGACTAGCGGGAGCTACGAGCAGTACTTC. The chain joins TRBV5-1 to TRBJ2-7; 13 bases map to TRBD2. The CDR3 runs 14 residues. Germline V gene data show CDR1 as SGHRS and CDR2 as YFSETQ. V was pared by 3 bases and J by 3 bases, with 0 bases of the junction left unmatched.

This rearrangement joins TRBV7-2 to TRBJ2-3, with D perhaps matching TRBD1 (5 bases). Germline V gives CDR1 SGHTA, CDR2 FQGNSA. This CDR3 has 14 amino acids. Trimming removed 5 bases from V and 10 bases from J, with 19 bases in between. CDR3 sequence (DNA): TGTGCCAGCAGCCAGCCCGGACAAGCGACAGCGCAGTATTTT. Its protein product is CASSQPGQATAQYF.

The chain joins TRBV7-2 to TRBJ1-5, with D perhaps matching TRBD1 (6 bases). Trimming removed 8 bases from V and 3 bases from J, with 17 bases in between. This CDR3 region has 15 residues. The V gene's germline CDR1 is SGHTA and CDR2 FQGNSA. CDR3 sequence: CASSLWHRDNQPQHF. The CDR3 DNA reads TGTGCCAGCTCCCTCTGGCACAGGGACAATCAGCCCCAGCATTTT.

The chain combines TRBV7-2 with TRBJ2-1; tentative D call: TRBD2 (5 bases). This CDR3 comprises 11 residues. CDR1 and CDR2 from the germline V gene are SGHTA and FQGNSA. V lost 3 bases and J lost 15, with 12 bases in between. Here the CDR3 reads CASSFASPPFF. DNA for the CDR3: TGTGCCAGCAGCTTCGCTAGCCCCCCGTTCTTC.

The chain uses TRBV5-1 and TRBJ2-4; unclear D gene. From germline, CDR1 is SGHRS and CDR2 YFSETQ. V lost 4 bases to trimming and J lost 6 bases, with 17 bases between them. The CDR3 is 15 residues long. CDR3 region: CASSEPGLTANIQYF. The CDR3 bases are TGCGCCAGCAGCGAACCGGGCCTCACGGCAAACATTCAGTACTTC.

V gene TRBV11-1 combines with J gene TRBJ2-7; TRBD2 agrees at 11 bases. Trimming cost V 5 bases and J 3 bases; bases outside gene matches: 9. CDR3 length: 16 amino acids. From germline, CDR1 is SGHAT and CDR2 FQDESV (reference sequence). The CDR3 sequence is CASSQRGGTSGYEQYF. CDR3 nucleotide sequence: TGTGCCAGCAGCCAACGTGGCGGGACTAGCGGCTACGAGCAGTACTTC.

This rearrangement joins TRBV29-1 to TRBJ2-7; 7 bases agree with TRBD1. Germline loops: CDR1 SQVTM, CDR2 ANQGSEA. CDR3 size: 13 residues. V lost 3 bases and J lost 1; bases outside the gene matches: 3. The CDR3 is CSVEGQRSYEQYF. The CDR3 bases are TGCAGCGTTGAGGGACAGCGGTCCTACGAGCAGTACTTC.

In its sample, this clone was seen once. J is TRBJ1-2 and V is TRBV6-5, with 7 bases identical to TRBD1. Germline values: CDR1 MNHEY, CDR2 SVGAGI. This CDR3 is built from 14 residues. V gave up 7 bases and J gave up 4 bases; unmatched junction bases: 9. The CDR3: CASTVPGGGYGYTF. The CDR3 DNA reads TGTGCCAGCACCGTCCCAGGGGGTGGCTATGGCTACACCTTC.

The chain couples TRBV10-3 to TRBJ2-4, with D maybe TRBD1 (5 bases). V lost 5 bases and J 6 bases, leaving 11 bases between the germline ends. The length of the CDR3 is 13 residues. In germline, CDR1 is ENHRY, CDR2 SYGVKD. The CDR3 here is CAISLDTLNIQYF. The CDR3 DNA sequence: TGTGCCATCAGTTTGGACACTCTAAACATTCAGTACTTC.

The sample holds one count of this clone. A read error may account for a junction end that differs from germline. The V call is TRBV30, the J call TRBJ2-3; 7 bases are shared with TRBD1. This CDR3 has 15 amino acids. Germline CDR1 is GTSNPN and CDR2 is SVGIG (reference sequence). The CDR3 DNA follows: TGTGTCTGGAGATTGACAGGGTCGAGGACAGATACGCAGTATTTT. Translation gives CVWRLTGSRTDTQYF.

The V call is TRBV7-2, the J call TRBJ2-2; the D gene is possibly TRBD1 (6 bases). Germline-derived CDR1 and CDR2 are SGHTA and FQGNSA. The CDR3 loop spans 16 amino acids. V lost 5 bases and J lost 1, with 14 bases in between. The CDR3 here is CASSPRTVLNTGELFF. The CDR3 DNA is TGTGCCAGCAGCCCCAGGACAGTTTTGAACACCGGGGAGCTGTTTTTT.

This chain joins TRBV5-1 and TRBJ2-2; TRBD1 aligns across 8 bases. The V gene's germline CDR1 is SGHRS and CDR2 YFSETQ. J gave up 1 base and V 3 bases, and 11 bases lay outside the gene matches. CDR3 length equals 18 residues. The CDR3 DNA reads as TGCGCCAGCAGCTGGGAATTAGGGACAGGTGTGAACACCGGGGAGCTGTTTTTT. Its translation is CASSWELGTGVNTGELFF.

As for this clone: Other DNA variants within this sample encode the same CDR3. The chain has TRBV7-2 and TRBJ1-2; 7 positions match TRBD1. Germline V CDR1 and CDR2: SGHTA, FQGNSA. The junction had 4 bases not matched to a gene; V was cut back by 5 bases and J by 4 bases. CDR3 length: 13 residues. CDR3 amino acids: CASSPGQIYGYTF. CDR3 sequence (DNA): TGTGCCAGCAGCCCGGGACAGATCTATGGCTACACCTTC.

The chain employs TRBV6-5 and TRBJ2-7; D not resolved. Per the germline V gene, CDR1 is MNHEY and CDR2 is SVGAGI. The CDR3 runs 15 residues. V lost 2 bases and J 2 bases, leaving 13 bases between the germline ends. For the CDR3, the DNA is TGTGCCAGCAGTTACGGTATCTCCTTAACCTACGAGCAGTACTTC. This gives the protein CASSYGISLTYEQYF.